Shown below are 14 T cell receptor beta chains from a single sample sequenced in a study of control samples from healthy donors and cancer patients. Assay: immunoSEQ multiplex PCR; the TCRdb copy retains only in-frame clones and omits some. The table lists roughly 150,000 clones, about nine tenths of them singletons. The sequencing sample was made of blood. The receptors here all came from a man aged 25-45 years in good health.

J is TRBJ1-4 and V is TRBV5-6, with a weak D call TRBD1 (5 bases). The V gene's germline CDR1 is SGHDT and CDR2 YYEEEE. The V gene lost 7 bases and the J gene lost 8 bases, with 15 bases spanning the gap. The CDR3 is 13 amino acids. Written as DNA, the CDR3 is TGTGCCAGCTGGCTGGGGGGTGAAGAAAAACTGTTTTTT. Residues: CASWLGGEEKLFF.

The J gene is TRBJ1-5, the V gene TRBV3-1 (or the pseudogene TRBV3-2); TRBD1 matches 7 bases. Unmatched junction bases numbered 10, after V lost 1 base and J lost 7 bases. The V gene's germline CDR1 is LGHDT and CDR2 YNNKEL (reference sequence). The CDR3 is made up of 16 amino acids. The CDR3 protein is CASSQGLGQGGQPQHF. Written as DNA, the CDR3 is TGTGCCAGCAGCCAAGGTTTAGGGCAGGGGGGCCAGCCCCAGCATTTT.

The chain recombines TRBV24-1 with TRBJ2-7; 9 bases fit TRBD1. Germline CDR1 KGHDR, CDR2 SFDVKD. The CDR3 loop spans 17 amino acids. With 2 bases clipped from V and 2 bases from J, the junction kept 9 bases outside the gene matches. Here the CDR3 reads CATSDSGPGQGPYEQYF. For the CDR3, the DNA is TGTGCCACCAGTGATTCCGGCCCGGGACAGGGACCCTACGAGCAGTACTTC.

This chain uses TRBV5-1 with TRBJ2-2, with TRBD2 as a possible D gene (5 bases). Germline V lookup: CDR1 SGHRS, CDR2 YFSETQ. V lost 1 base, J lost 1 base, and 8 bases lay in between. The CDR3 extends over 15 amino acids. CDR3 residues: CASSLWRRNTGELFF. The CDR3 DNA reads as TGCGCCAGCAGCTTGTGGAGGAGGAACACCGGGGAGCTGTTTTTT.

With respect to this clone: At the DNA level, this CDR3 is encoded by other sequences in the same sample as well. The chain couples TRBV7-2 to TRBJ1-5, with 7 bases matching TRBD1. CDR1 and CDR2 (germline): SGHTA, FQGNSA. CDR3 size: 14 residues. Unmatched junction bases numbered 3, after V lost 1 base and J lost 6 bases. The CDR3 is CASSLGGGGQPQHF. The DNA of the CDR3 is TGTGCCAGCAGCTTAGGAGGGGGCGGTCAGCCCCAGCATTTT.

The V gene is TRBV29-1, the J gene TRBJ1-5; D perhaps matches TRBD1 (5 bases). The V end lost 6 bases, the J end lost 2 bases, and 14 bases lay between the germline ends. The CDR3 totals 14 residues. Germline-derived CDR1 and CDR2 are SQVTM and ANQGSEA. In DNA form, the CDR3 reads TGCAGCGTGGCCACGGGGGGTGGCAATCAGCCCCAGCATTTT. Translation gives CSVATGGGNQPQHF.

Notes on this clone: Its ends do not fully match the called genes, so a read error is possible. This chain links TRBV19 with TRBJ1-2; 7 bases are shared with TRBD1. Per germline, CDR1 LNHDA and CDR2 SQIVND (reference sequence). The CDR3 length is 14 residues. This chain's CDR3 is CACRGRGQKFGYTF. CDR3 nucleotides: TGTGCCTGTAGAGGAAGGGGGCAAAAGTTTGGCTACACCTTC.

The V gene is TRBV4-1, the J gene TRBJ1-1; no clear D gene. CDR3 size: 11 residues. The germline V gene has CDR1 MGHRA and CDR2 YSYEKL. Trimming took 6 bases from V and 7 from J, leaving 9 bases between them. Here the CDR3 reads CASSQRNEAFF. CDR3 nucleotide sequence: TGCGCCAGCAGTCAGAGGAATGAAGCTTTCTTT.

CDR3 sequence: CASTRAGGVLDTQYF. The CDR3, as DNA: TGTGCCAGCACCCGGGCAGGGGGCGTGTTAGATACGCAGTATTTT. The chain carries TRBV5-8 and TRBJ2-3; 8 nucleotides line up with TRBD1. CDR3 size: 15 residues. The germline CDR1 and CDR2 sequences are SGHTS and YDEGEE. J lost 5 bases, V lost 6 bases, and 11 bases had no gene match.

The genes are TRBV6-4 and TRBJ2-6, with a weak D call TRBD1 (5 bases). Deletions cut 5 bases from V and 0 bases from J, with 11 bases between. The length of the CDR3 is 16 residues. CDR1 MRHNA and CDR2 SNTAGT come from the germline V gene. CDR3 in amino acids: CASSTQASSGANVLTF. CDR3 DNA sequence: TGTGCCAGCAGTACACAGGCCAGCTCTGGGGCCAACGTCCTGACTTTC.

To note about this clone: A read error may account for a junction end that differs from germline. The chain carries TRBV10-3 and TRBJ2-3; D is uncertain. In germline, CDR1 is ENHRY, CDR2 SYGVKD. This CDR3 is built from 14 residues. The CDR3 is CAVSLGLDADTQYF. CDR3 in DNA: TGTGCCGTCAGCCTGGGGTTAGACGCGGATACGCAGTATTTT.

This clone has just a few counts. Other DNA sequences in the same sample also yield this CDR3. The chain combines TRBV7-3 with TRBJ2-3, with unresolved D. V gave up 1 base and J gave up 5 bases, with 7 bases separating them. The CDR3 spans 13 residues. CDR1 and CDR2 from the germline V gene are SGHTA and FQGTGA. CDR3 loop: CASSLNQGDTQYF. DNA for the CDR3: TGTGCCAGCAGCTTAAATCAAGGAGATACGCAGTATTTT. Supplemented by reference TRBV7-3 and TRBJ2-3, the full variable domain reads GAGVSQTPSNKVTEKGKYVELRCDPISGHTALYWYRQSLGQGPEFLIYFQGTGAADDSGLPNDRFFAVRPEGSVSTLKIQRTERGDSAVYLCASSLNQGDTQYFGPGTRLTVL.

The chain employs TRBV24-1 and TRBJ1-5; TRBD1 matches at 9 bases. The CDR3 is 14 residues long. Germline lookup yields CDR1 KGHDR and CDR2 SFDVKD. Trimming removed 7 bases from V and 7 bases from J; junction bases left unmatched: 7. CDR3 region: CATSRTGTGQPQHF. The CDR3 DNA reads as TGTGCCACCAGCCGGACAGGGACAGGGCAGCCCCAGCATTTT.

The rearrangement links TRBV6-4 to TRBJ1-5, with D unresolved. CDR3 size: 17 residues. In germline, CDR1 is MRHNA, CDR2 SNTAGT. Trimming removed 2 bases from V and 4 bases from J, with 18 bases in between. CDR3: CASSDHKVVRTNQPQHF. CDR3 sequence (DNA): TGTGCCAGCAGTGACCACAAAGTGGTCCGAACTAATCAGCCCCAGCATTTT.